These 23 T cell receptor beta chains were sequenced from one sample in a study of shared clonotypes between healthy human individuals. Data came from immunoSEQ multiplex PCR; TCRdb stores just in-frame clones and leaves some out. The table has roughly 2,300,000 clones, approximately 90% seen once. The sequenced sample consisted of naive CD4+ T cells from PBMCs. As to subset: CD45RA+ positively selected. The receptor set was obtained from a young man in good health. Some clones in this sample may be carry-over from other donors' samples.

The chain has TRBV11-3 and TRBJ2-1; 9 bases match TRBD2. Trimming took 0 bases from V and 9 from J; bases not matched to a gene: 12. Germline CDR1 SGHNT, CDR2 YENEEA. CDR3 length: 17 amino acids. For the CDR3, the DNA is TGTGCCAGCAGCTTAGATACGAGGCGCGGGAGGGCCGGTGAGCAGTTCTTC. This sequence encodes CASSLDTRRGRAGEQFF.

The rearrangement uses TRBV5-8 and TRBJ1-5; 11 bases are a match to TRBD1. The V gene end was trimmed by 3 bases and the J gene end by 6 bases; junction bases not matched to a gene: 8. There are 16 residues in the CDR3. From germline, CDR1 is SGHTS and CDR2 YDEGEE. CDR3 amino acids: CASSSRTGGLGQPQHF. CDR3 sequence (DNA): TGTGCCAGCAGCTCGAGGACAGGGGGCTTGGGTCAGCCCCAGCATTTT.

The V gene is TRBV7-9, the J gene TRBJ1-3; D gene ambiguous. This CDR3 region has 18 residues. Germline V gives CDR1 SEHNR, CDR2 FQNEAQ (reference sequence). V lost 1 base, J lost 0 bases, and 16 bases lay in between. The CDR3, as DNA: TGTGCCAGCAGCTTAGGGCGGCTTATGACCTTCTCTGGAAACACCATATATTTT. As protein: CASSLGRLMTFSGNTIYF. Variable domain in full (rest from reference TRBV7-9 and TRBJ1-3): DTGVSQNPRHKITKRGQNVTFRCDPISEHNRLYWYRQTLGQGPEFLTYFQNEAQLEKSRLLSDRFSAERPKGSFSTLEIQRTEQGDSAMYLCASSLGRLMTFSGNTIYFGEGSWLTVV.

The rearrangement joins TRBV4-3 to TRBJ2-7; 7 bases align to TRBD1. V lost 0 bases to trimming and J lost 3 bases; unmatched junction nucleotides: 11. The CDR3 covers 17 residues. CDR1 LGHNA and CDR2 YSLEER come from the germline V gene. CDR3 protein: CASSQDRPAGTVYEQYF. For the CDR3, the DNA is TGCGCCAGCAGCCAAGATCGGCCTGCCGGGACAGTCTACGAGCAGTACTTC.

The chain links TRBV9 to TRBJ2-4, with TRBD1 matching over 9 bases. The junction had 7 bases not matched to a gene; V was cut back by 3 bases and J by 6 bases. Germline-derived CDR1 and CDR2 are SGDLS and YYNGEE. This CDR3 comprises 15 residues. CDR3 bases: TGTGCCAGCAGCGCTGAACAGGGGGCTGGAAACATTCAGTACTTC. Residues: CASSAEQGAGNIQYF.

The rearrangement joins TRBV28 to TRBJ1-2, with no clear D. Germline V CDR1 and CDR2: MDHEN, SYDVKM. The V and J ends lost 1 base and 6 bases respectively, with 12 bases between them. The CDR3 has 14 amino acids. Written as DNA, the CDR3 is TGTGCCAGCAGTTTATCCGACACGAGGGATGGCTACACCTTC. Encoded protein: CASSLSDTRDGYTF.

The CDR3 sequence: CASSTPDGTYEQYF. Here the CDR3 DNA reads TGTGCCAGCAGCACCCCGGACGGTACCTACGAGCAGTACTTC. The J gene is TRBJ2-7, the V gene TRBV7-9; D gene uncertain. V was cut by 5 bases and J by 2 bases, with 13 bases left in between. This CDR3 region has 14 residues. The germline V gene has CDR1 SEHNR and CDR2 FQNEAQ (reference sequence).

V and J are TRBV5-1 and TRBJ2-3; 9 bases line up with TRBD1. Germline values: CDR1 SGHRS, CDR2 YFSETQ. The CDR3 runs 13 residues. The V segment lost 6 bases and the J segment 3 bases; nucleotides outside the gene matches: 2. CDR3: CASNGQGTDTQYF. The CDR3 DNA follows: TGCGCCAGCAACGGACAGGGGACAGATACGCAGTATTTT. The full variable domain, its missing parts supplied by reference TRBV5-1 and TRBJ2-3, is KAGVTQTPRYLIKTRGQQVTLSCSPISGHRSVSWYQQTPGQGLQFLFEYFSETQRNKGNFPGRFSGRQFSNSRSEMNVSTLELGDSALYLCASNGQGTDTQYFGPGTRLTVL.

The chain employs TRBV28 and TRBJ2-2, with D perhaps given as TRBD1 or TRBD2 (5 bases each). In germline, CDR1 is MDHEN, CDR2 SYDVKM. This CDR3 has 16 residues. V shed 7 bases and J shed 5 bases, with 20 bases lying between them. In DNA, the CDR3 is TGTGCCAGCACCTCCCCGGGGCAGGGTGTGACCGGGGAGCTGTTTTTT. Translated, it gives CASTSPGQGVTGELFF. Together with reference TRBV28 and TRBJ2-2, the CDR3 gives the full variable domain: DVKVTQSSRYLVKRTGEKVFLECVQDMDHENMFWYRQDPGLGLRLIYFSYDVKMKEKGDIPEGYSVSREKKERFSLILESASTNQTSMYLCASTSPGQGVTGELFFGEGSRLTVL.

The V call is TRBV14, the J call TRBJ1-2; tentative D call: TRBD1 (5 bases). Trimming cost V 0 bases and J 8 bases, with 13 bases left between them. The CDR3 runs to 14 residues. CDR1 SGHDN and CDR2 FVKESK come from the germline V gene. This CDR3 is CASSQDLWGYGYTF. CDR3 nucleotides: TGTGCCAGCAGCCAAGATCTGTGGGGGTACGGCTACACCTTC.

The chain uses TRBV7-9 and TRBJ2-3, with D perhaps TRBD2 (5 bases). Germline V gene sequence: CDR1 SEHNR, CDR2 FQNEAQ (reference sequence). The CDR3 extends over 14 amino acids. V was trimmed by 3 bases and J by 3 bases, leaving 10 bases between them. The CDR3 nucleotides are TGTGCCAGCAGCTTTAGTAGCGAGACAGATACGCAGTATTTT. Amino acids: CASSFSSETDTQYF.

This clone has a single count. V is TRBV28 and J is TRBJ1-2, with D maybe TRBD1 (6 bases). V was pared by 4 bases and J by 6 bases, with 18 bases between. Germline assignment: CDR1 MDHEN and CDR2 SYDVKM. CDR3 length: 15 residues. In DNA form, the CDR3 reads TGTGCCAGCAGTTCTAGCCAGGGGACCCCTGATGGCTACACCTTC. Translating gives CASSSSQGTPDGYTF.

A single count supports this clone. The chain joins TRBV15 to TRBJ1-2, with D possibly TRBD1 on 6 matching bases. Per the germline V gene, CDR1 is LNHNV and CDR2 is YYDKDF (reference sequence). This CDR3 contains 13 residues. V was cut by 5 bases and J by 10 bases, with 17 bases left in between. CDR3 residues: CATSGGGTPVYTF. Written as DNA, the CDR3 is TGTGCCACCAGCGGGGGCGGGACACCGGTCTACACCTTC.

This chain connects TRBV27 to TRBJ2-2; 7 positions match TRBD1. The ends lost 6 bases at V and 6 bases at J; junction bases unmatched: 7. Per the germline V gene, CDR1 is MNHEY and CDR2 is SMNVEV (reference sequence). The CDR3 has 14 residues. In DNA form, the CDR3 reads TGTGCCAGCAGGTCTCCTGGGACAGCCGGGGAGCTGTTTTTT. Encoded protein: CASRSPGTAGELFF.

CDR3 bases: TGTGCCAGCAGTGGAGGGTTCCCCCTGACTAGCGGGACCTACGAGCAGTACTTC. The encoded protein is CASSGGFPLTSGTYEQYF. The V gene is TRBV6-1, the J gene TRBJ2-7; 11 bases map to TRBD2. The CDR3 is 18 residues long. V lost 4 bases to trimming and J lost 2 bases; unmatched junction nucleotides: 13. Looked up from germline, CDR1 is MNHNS and CDR2 is SASEGT.

The chain couples TRBV10-3 to TRBJ2-1; TRBD1 matches 9 bases. V shed 6 bases and J 5 bases; nucleotides not matched to a gene: 2. Germline V gene sequence: CDR1 ENHRY, CDR2 SYGVKD. The CDR3 spans 13 residues. The CDR3 DNA reads as TGTGCCATCAGGGGACAGGGCAACAATGAGCAGTTCTTC. This codes for CAIRGQGNNEQFF.

V is TRBV11-2 and J is TRBJ1-2; perhaps TRBD1 as D (5 bases). CDR1 is SGHAT and CDR2 is FQNNGV in the germline V gene. CDR3 length: 15 residues. The V gene lost 6 bases and the J gene lost 1 base, with 15 bases spanning the gap. The CDR3 DNA reads TGTGCCAGCAGACGGGGCGCCGAAGATAACTATGGCTACACCTTC. It specifies CASRRGAEDNYGYTF.

This clone was counted between two and nine times. The chain uses TRBV6-6 and TRBJ1-5; D remains unclear. Germline assignment: CDR1 MNHNY and CDR2 SVGAGI (reference sequence). The CDR3 loop spans 12 amino acids. Trimming took off 6 bases at V and 6 bases at J, with 9 bases between the two ends. CDR3 sequence reads: CASSLDLQPQHF. The CDR3, as DNA: TGTGCCAGCAGCTTGGACCTTCAGCCCCAGCATTTT.

This clone has a handful of counts. The chain employs TRBV27 and TRBJ2-1; no clear D gene. This CDR3 is built from 15 residues. CDR1 and CDR2 from the germline V gene are MNHEY and SMNVEV (reference sequence). V was shortened by 5 bases and J by 0 bases, with 11 bases between the two germline ends. The CDR3 sequence: CASSPDLVSYNEQFF. The CDR3 coding sequence is TGTGCCAGCAGTCCCGATTTAGTCTCCTACAATGAGCAGTTCTTC.

V usage is TRBV2 and J usage is TRBJ2-5; D is perhaps TRBD2 (6 bases). The CDR3 is made up of 14 amino acids. The V gene's germline CDR1 is SNHLY and CDR2 FYNNEI. Trimming removed 8 bases at V and 1 base at J, with 14 bases between. CDR3 coding DNA: TGTGCCAGCTCTAGCTCCGGGGGCCAAGAGACCCAGTACTTC. Its protein is CASSSSGGQETQYF.

On this clone itself: No DNA is shown, since the ends of the CDR3 on it are uncertain; the CDR3 is the one TCRdb lists. This specimen includes other DNA sequences encoding the same CDR3. The V and J genes are TRBV7-9 and TRBJ2-7; TRBD2, the table's D call, was not compared with the DNA. From its first to its last residue, the CDR3 has 13 amino acids. Germline loops: CDR1 SEHNR, CDR2 FQNEAQ (reference sequence). This CDR3 is CASSFGSGYEQYF.

The V and J genes are TRBV5-6 and TRBJ2-7, with TRBD1 identical over 8 bases. The V and J ends lost 1 base and 4 bases, in that order; junction bases with no gene match: 7. The CDR3 runs 15 residues. CDR1 is SGHDT and CDR2 is YYEEEE in the germline V gene. The CDR3 spells CASSLYQGAPYEQYF. The CDR3 nucleotides read TGTGCCAGCAGCTTGTATCAGGGGGCCCCATACGAGCAGTACTTC.

The chain uses TRBV29-1 and TRBJ2-5, with 12 bases that match TRBD1. CDR1 is SQVTM, CDR2 ANQGSEA, per germline. The CDR3 contains 13 residues. Trimming at V came to 6 bases and at J to 5 bases, leaving 4 bases not matched to a gene. CDR3 amino acids: CSVRDRGLETQYF. CDR3 coding DNA: TGCAGCGTGCGGGACAGGGGGCTGGAGACCCAGTACTTC.